This is a list of T cell receptor beta chains from one sample in a study of blood T cell repertoires in COVID-19. Assay used: immunoSEQ multiplex PCR; TCRdb lists only in-frame clones, some missing. The profile shows around 250,000 clones, about 80% of them singletons. Sequenced material: peripheral blood. These receptors were collected from a man between 50 and 59 years old with active or convalescent COVID-19. Both conserved end residues are part of each CDR3. A D gene is named only where the DNA matches it firmly. Rows may omit the clone size; those that give it use once, few, many or a size class.

>TRBJ2-7|TRBD2|TRBV7-8|NA
TGTGCCAGCTCCTTGGGCGGGGGGGCGTACGAGCAGTACTTC
CASSLGGGAYEQYF
>TRBJ2-1|TRBD2|TRBV19|NA
TGTGCCAGTAGTCCTCAGCGAGCGGGGGTGAGCTCCTACAATGAGCAGTTCTTC
CASSPQRAGVSSYNEQFF
>TRBJ1-5|TRBD1|TRBV9|NA
TGTGCCAGCAGTCCGGGACAGTATAGCAATCAGCCCCAGCATTTT
CASSPGQYSNQPQHF
>TRBJ2-7|TRBD1|TRBV4-1|NA
TGCGCCAGCAGCCAAGCGGGACAGGGATCTAGCGAGCAGTACTTC
CASSQAGQGSSEQYF
>TRBJ1-3|NA|TRBV7-8|NA
TGTGCCAGCAGCCTAAAACCTCCGGGCTCTGGAAACACCATATATTTT
CASSLKPPGSGNTIYF
>TRBJ2-5|TRBD2|TRBV5-1|NA
TGCGCCAGCAGCCTCGGACTAGCGGAGACCCAGTACTTC
CASSLGLAETQYF
>TRBJ1-5|TRBD1|TRBV12-3/TRBV12-4|NA
TGTGCCACCCGACAGGGGGTGAATCAGCCCCAGCATTTT
CATRQGVNQPQHF
>TRBJ1-1|NA|TRBV11-1|NA
TGTGCCAGCAGCTTGGGGGGGGCAAGGACTGAAGCTTTCTTT
CASSLGGARTEAFF
>TRBJ1-4|NA|TRBV5-6|NA
TGTGCCAGCAGCTTGGGGGCTTATGGGAATGAAAAACTGTTTTTT
CASSLGAYGNEKLFF
>TRBJ2-7|TRBD1|TRBV10-2|once
TGCGCCAGCAGGGGGACAGCGAGCTCCTACGAGCAGTACTTC
CASRGTASSYEQYF
>TRBJ2-2|NA|TRBV4-2|few
TGTGCCAGCAGCTCCCGGACAGTGGGGGTTAACACCGGGGAGCTGTTTTTT
CASSSRTVGVNTGELFF
>TRBJ2-7|NA|TRBV11-2|NA
TGTGCCAGCAGCCGGACAGAAAGGTACGAGCAGTACTTC
CASSRTERYEQYF
>TRBJ2-3|TRBD2|TRBV2|NA
TGTGCCAGCAGGGGACTATATACGCAGTATTTT
CASRGLYTQYF
>TRBJ1-5|TRBD1|TRBV30|few
TGTGCCTGGAGTGGGGGGACAGGGGGCAATCAGCCCCAGCATTTT
CAWSGGTGGNQPQHF
>TRBJ2-1|NA|TRBV18|NA
TGTGCCAGCTCACCACTACAGGCAGGGACCTACAATGAGCAGTTCTTC
CASSPLQAGTYNEQFF
>TRBJ1-2|NA|TRBV3-1/TRBV3-2|NA
TGTGCCAGCAGCCAAGATCGGGGGACCGGCTATGGCTACACCTTC
CASSQDRGTGYGYTF
>TRBJ2-1|NA|TRBV7-9|few
TGTGCCAGCAGCTCGGACAAGAGCTCCTACAATGAGCAGTTCTTC
CASSSDKSSYNEQFF
>TRBJ2-5|TRBD1|TRBV9|NA
TGTGCCAGCAGCCTTCGGACAGGGGAGTTTTACCAAGAGACCCAGTACTTC
CASSLRTGEFYQETQYF
>TRBJ2-7|NA|TRBV6-1|NA
TGTGCCAGCAGTGAGATCGGACAGCGCGGCGAGCAGTACTTC
CASSEIGQRGEQYF
>TRBJ1-5|NA|TRBV3-1/TRBV3-2|NA
TGTGCCAGCAGCAAGAGTGCGGGGGAGGGAGTGGATCAGCCCCAGCATTTT
CASSKSAGEGVDQPQHF
>TRBJ1-2|NA|TRBV4-1|once
TGCGCCAGCAGCCAAGTGCCGGCGGTCTATGGCTACACCTTC
CASSQVPAVYGYTF
>TRBJ2-2|TRBD2|TRBV7-2|NA
TGTGCCAGCAGCCCTGGCCCGCGCCAGCGGGGGCACACCGGGGAGCTGTTTTTT
CASSPGPRQRGHTGELFF
>TRBJ2-2|TRBD2|TRBV30|NA
TGTGCCTGGGCGGGGGGGCTGAACACCGGGGAGCTGTTTTTT
CAWAGGLNTGELFF
>TRBJ2-2|NA|TRBV15|NA
TGTGCCACCAGCAGAGATAGGAGGGGAGGGGAGCTGTTTTTT
CATSRDRRGGELFF
>TRBJ1-1|NA|TRBV3-1/TRBV3-2|NA
TGTGCCAGCAGCCAATACAGGAACACTGAAGCTTTCTTT
CASSQYRNTEAFF